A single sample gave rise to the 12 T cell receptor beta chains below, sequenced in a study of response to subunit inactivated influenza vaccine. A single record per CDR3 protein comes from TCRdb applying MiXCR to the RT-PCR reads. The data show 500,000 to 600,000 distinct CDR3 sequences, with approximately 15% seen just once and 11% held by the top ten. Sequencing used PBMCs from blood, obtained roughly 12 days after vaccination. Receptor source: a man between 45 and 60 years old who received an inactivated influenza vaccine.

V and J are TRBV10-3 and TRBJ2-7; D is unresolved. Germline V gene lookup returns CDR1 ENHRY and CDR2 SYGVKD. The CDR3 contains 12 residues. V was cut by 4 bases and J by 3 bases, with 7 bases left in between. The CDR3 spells CAISANGYEQYF. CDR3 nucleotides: TGTGCCATCAGTGCGAACGGCTACGAGCAGTACTTC.

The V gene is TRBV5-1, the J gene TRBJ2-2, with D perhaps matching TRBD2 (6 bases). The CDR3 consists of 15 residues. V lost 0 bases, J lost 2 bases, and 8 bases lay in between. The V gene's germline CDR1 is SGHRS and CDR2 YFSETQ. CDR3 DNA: TGCGCCAGCAGCTTGGAGACTAGAAACACCGGGGAGCTGTTTTTT. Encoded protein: CASSLETRNTGELFF.

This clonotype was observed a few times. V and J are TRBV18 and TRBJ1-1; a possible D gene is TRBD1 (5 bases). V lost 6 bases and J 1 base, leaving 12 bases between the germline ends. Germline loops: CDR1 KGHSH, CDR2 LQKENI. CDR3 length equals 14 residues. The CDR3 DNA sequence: TGTGCCAGCTCGCAACAAGGACAGAACACTGAAGCTTTCTTT. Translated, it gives CASSQQGQNTEAFF.

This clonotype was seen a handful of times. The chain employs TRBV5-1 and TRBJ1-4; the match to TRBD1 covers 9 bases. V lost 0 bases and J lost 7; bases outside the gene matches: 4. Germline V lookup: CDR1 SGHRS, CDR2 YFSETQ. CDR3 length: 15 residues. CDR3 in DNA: TGCGCCAGCAGCTTGGTTACAGGGGGCGGTGAAAAACTGTTTTTT. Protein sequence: CASSLVTGGGEKLFF.

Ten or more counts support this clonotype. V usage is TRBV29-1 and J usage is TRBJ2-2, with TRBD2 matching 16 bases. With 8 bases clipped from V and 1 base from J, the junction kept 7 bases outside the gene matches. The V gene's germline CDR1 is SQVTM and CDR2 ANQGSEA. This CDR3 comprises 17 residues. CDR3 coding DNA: TGCAGCTTCCGAGGGACTAGCGGGAGGGGGAACACCGGGGAGCTGTTTTTT. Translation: CSFRGTSGRGNTGELFF.

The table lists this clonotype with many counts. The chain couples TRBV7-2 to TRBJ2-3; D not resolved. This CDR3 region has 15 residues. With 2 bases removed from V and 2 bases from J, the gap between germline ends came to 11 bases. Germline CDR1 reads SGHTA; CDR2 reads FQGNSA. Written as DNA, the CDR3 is TGTGCCAGCAGCTTATACAGTAAAGACACAGATACGCAGTATTTT. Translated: CASSLYSKDTDTQYF.

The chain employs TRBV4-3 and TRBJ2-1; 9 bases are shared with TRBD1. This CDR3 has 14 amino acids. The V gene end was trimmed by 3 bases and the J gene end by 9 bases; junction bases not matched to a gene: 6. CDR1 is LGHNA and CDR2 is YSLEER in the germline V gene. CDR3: CASSQMGQGGEQFF. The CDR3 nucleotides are TGCGCCAGCAGCCAGATGGGACAGGGTGGTGAGCAGTTCTTC.

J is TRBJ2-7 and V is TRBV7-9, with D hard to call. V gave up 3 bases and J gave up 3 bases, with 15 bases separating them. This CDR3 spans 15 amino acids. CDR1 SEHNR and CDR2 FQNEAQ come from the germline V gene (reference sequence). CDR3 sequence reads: CASSFSERTGYEQYF. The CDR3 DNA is TGTGCCAGCAGCTTTAGTGAGAGAACCGGCTACGAGCAGTACTTC.

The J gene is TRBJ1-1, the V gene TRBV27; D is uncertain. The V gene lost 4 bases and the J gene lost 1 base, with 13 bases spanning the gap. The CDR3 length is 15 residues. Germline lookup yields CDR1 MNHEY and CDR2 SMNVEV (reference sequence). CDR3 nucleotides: TGTGCCAGCAGTTCCCTCGGTAGAACGAACACTGAAGCTTTCTTT. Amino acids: CASSSLGRTNTEAFF.

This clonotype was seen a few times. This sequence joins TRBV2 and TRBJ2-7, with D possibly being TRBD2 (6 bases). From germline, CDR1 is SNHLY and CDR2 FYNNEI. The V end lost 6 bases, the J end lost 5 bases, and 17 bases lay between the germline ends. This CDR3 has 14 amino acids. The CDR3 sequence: CASRRGLSTHEQYF. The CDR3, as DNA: TGTGCCAGCAGGCGGGGCTTGAGCACCCACGAGCAGTACTTC.

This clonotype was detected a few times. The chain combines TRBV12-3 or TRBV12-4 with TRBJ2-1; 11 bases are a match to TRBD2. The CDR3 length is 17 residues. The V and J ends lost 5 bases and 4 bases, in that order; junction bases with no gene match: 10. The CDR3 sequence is CASSPGLAVATYNEQFF. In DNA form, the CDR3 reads TGTGCCAGCAGTCCGGGACTAGCGGTCGCGACGTACAATGAGCAGTTCTTC.

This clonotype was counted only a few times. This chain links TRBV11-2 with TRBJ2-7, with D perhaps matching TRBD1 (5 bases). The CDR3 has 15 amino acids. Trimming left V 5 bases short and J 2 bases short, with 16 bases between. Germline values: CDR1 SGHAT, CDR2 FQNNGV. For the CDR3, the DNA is TGTGCCAGCAGCCCGCAGGGCATCTGGACCTACGAGCAGTACTTC. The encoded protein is CASSPQGIWTYEQYF.